This T cell receptor beta chain was recorded in a study of human T cells and chemical hapten exposure. TCRdb independently ran MiXCR on the RACE reads; one entry per CDR3 protein. The sample carries 380,000 or so distinct CDR3 sequences, approximately 5% recorded once. J gave up 1 base and V 1 base, and 9 bases lay outside the gene matches. The CDR3 length is 17 residues. CDR1 is LGHNA and CDR2 is YSLEER in the germline V gene. This clonotype came up a few times. Noted time point: pre-sensitization, week 0. The sample's treatment: therapeutic diphenylcyclopropenone sensitization with weekly scalp DPC. Specimen: whole blood, collected in connection with sensitization to the hapten diphenylcyclopropenone (DPC). The chain employs TRBV4-3 and TRBJ1-2, with 7 bases lining up with TRBD1. This sequence was found in a young woman with alopecia areata. Some clones in this sample may be carry-over from other donors' samples. This CDR3 reads CASSQALDREFNYGYTF. The DNA for the CDR3 is TGCGCCAGCAGCCAAGCCCTAGACAGGGAATTTAACTATGGCTACACCTTC.